These 29 T cell receptor beta chains were sequenced from one sample in a study of T-cell reconstitution after alpha-beta-depleted transplantation in children listed by TCRdb under 2016. Receptor libraries were prepared by PCR. Sequencing instrument: Illumina HiSeq 2500. TCR libraries were prepared with molecular barcoding, using unique molecular identifiers to normalize TCRbeta repertoire quantification. TCRdb handled the public reads itself, with Q25 trimming in fastp and clone calling in MiXCR, and kept productive beta chains. Here each entry gathers all rows of one CDR3 protein and keeps the most common genes and DNA. The sample has almost 500,000 distinct CDR3 sequences on record, roughly a tenth of them singletons. Clones ranked in the top ten supply around 2.2% of the sample. The sample's treatment or condition label is to be understood as: allogeneic hematopoietic cell transplantation with graft depleted of TCRalphabeta T cells and CD19 B cells.

Sample: PBMCs, taken before TCRalphabeta/CD19-depleted stem cell transplant. These receptors all stem from a child younger than 10 with inherited bone marrow failure, due to receive a stem cell transplant.

This clonotype has at least ten counts. This sequence joins TRBV5-5 and TRBJ2-7, with a tentative D call TRBD1 (6 bases). This CDR3 contains 13 residues. Trimming pared 4 bases from V and 6 bases from J, leaving 14 bases between. Per the germline V gene, CDR1 is SGHKS and CDR2 is YYEKEE (reference sequence). As DNA, the CDR3 is TGTGCCAGCAGCCGGAATACAGGGCCCGAGCAGTACTTC. Protein product: CASSRNTGPEQYF. The whole variable domain, filled in from reference TRBV5-5 and TRBJ2-7, reads DAGVTQSPTHLIKTRGQQVTLRCSPISGHKSVSWYQQVLGQGPQFIFQYYEKEERGRGNFPDRFSARQFPNYSSELNVNALLLGDSALYLCASSRNTGPEQYFGPGTRLTVT.

This clonotype was recorded at least ten times. The CDR3 here is CATSDADRADTQYF. DNA for the CDR3: TGTGCCACCAGTGATGCGGACAGGGCAGATACGCAGTATTTT. V and J are TRBV24-1 and TRBJ2-3; 8 bases are a match to TRBD1. The germline CDR1 and CDR2 sequences are KGHDR and SFDVKD. J lost 4 bases, V lost 3 bases, and 2 bases had no gene match. The CDR3 spans 14 residues.

This rearrangement joins TRBV29-1 to TRBJ2-3; no clear D gene. CDR3 length equals 15 residues. The V gene lost 0 bases and the J gene lost 1 base, with 11 bases spanning the gap. CDR1 SQVTM and CDR2 ANQGSEA come from the germline V gene. CDR3 residues: CSVEDLSRGTDTQYF. DNA for the CDR3: TGCAGCGTTGAAGACCTCAGTAGGGGCACAGATACGCAGTATTTT.

This rearrangement joins TRBV5-4 to TRBJ2-3, with 7 bases that match TRBD2. Trimming took 1 base from V and 3 from J; bases not matched to a gene: 5. CDR1 and CDR2 from the germline V gene are SGHNT and YYREEE (reference sequence). The CDR3 runs 15 residues. CDR3 residues: CASSLSGGRTDTQYF. The CDR3, as DNA: TGTGCCAGCAGCTTGTCTGGCGGGAGAACAGATACGCAGTATTTT.

The chain has TRBV20-1 and TRBJ2-7, with D possibly TRBD2 on 6 matching bases. The CDR3 length is 15 residues. Per germline, CDR1 DFQATT and CDR2 SNEGSKA (reference sequence). Between the trimmed V and J ends, which lost 1 base and 0 bases, there was a span of 13 bases. CDR3 coding DNA: TGCAGTGCTAGAGCCCCCCCCGGGAGCTCCTACGAGCAGTACTTC. Translation gives CSARAPPGSSYEQYF.

This clonotype was found a few times. The J gene is TRBJ1-2, the V gene TRBV6-2 or TRBV6-3; D is undetermined. Germline CDR1 and CDR2: MNHEY and SVGEGT. The CDR3 spans 15 residues. V lost 2 bases and J lost 4, with 14 bases in between. This chain's CDR3 is CASSYRQAGFYGYTF. CDR3 nucleotides: TGTGCCAGCAGTTACCGGCAGGCCGGATTCTATGGCTACACCTTC.

The gene calls are TRBV29-1 and TRBJ2-1; 14 bases line up with TRBD2. Losses at the gene ends were 5 bases for V and 8 bases for J; bases not matched to a gene: 17. Germline assignment: CDR1 SQVTM and CDR2 ANQGSEA. The CDR3 has 18 residues. The CDR3 protein is CSVPLGLAGVSVLDEQFF. The DNA of the CDR3 is TGCAGCGTTCCTTTGGGACTAGCGGGAGTCTCGGTGCTGGATGAGCAGTTCTTC.

The sample holds many counts of this clonotype. J is TRBJ1-2 and V is TRBV27; tentative D call: TRBD1 (5 bases). The CDR3 is 13 residues long. Germline-derived CDR1 and CDR2 are MNHEY and SMNVEV (reference sequence). The V and J ends lost 6 bases and 8 bases respectively, with 16 bases between them. The CDR3 bases are TGTGCCAGCAGCCAAGGGGTCACACGAGGCTACACCTTC. Translated, it gives CASSQGVTRGYTF.

This clonotype appeared a few times. The genes are TRBV4-1 and TRBJ1-1; D call uncertain. The CDR3 loop spans 13 amino acids. V shed 0 bases and J shed 8 bases, with 10 bases lying between them. Germline V gene lookup returns CDR1 MGHRA and CDR2 YSYEKL. The CDR3 loop reads CASSQEMGDEAFF. The CDR3 bases are TGCGCCAGCAGCCAAGAGATGGGCGACGAAGCTTTCTTT.

This clonotype came up many times. The gene calls are TRBV19 and TRBJ2-1; unclear D gene. CDR1 is LNHDA, CDR2 SQIVND, per germline (reference sequence). The CDR3 extends over 14 amino acids. V lost 4 bases and J lost 3, with 10 bases in between. The CDR3: CASSTRPVYNEQFF. The CDR3 coding sequence is TGTGCCAGTAGTACACGGCCCGTCTACAATGAGCAGTTCTTC. The complete variable domain, with remaining parts taken from reference TRBV19 and TRBJ2-1, reads DGGITQSPKYLFRKEGQNVTLSCEQNLNHDAMYWYRQDPGQGLRLIYYSQIVNDFQKGDIAEGYSVSREKKESFPLTVTSAQKNPTAFYLCASSTRPVYNEQFFGPGTRLTVL.

The rearrangement links TRBV7-9 to TRBJ2-3; 11 bases are a match to TRBD2. The CDR3 has 15 residues. Germline-derived CDR1 and CDR2 are SEHNR and FQNEAQ (reference sequence). After removal of 0 bases from V and 10 bases from J, the junction contained 6 bases not matched to a gene. Written as DNA, the CDR3 is TGTGCCAGCAGCTTAGCGGCCCTAGCGGGAGGTGCGCAGTATTTT. As protein: CASSLAALAGGAQYF.

This clonotype was detected a few times. The chain recombines TRBV7-9 with TRBJ2-1; TRBD2 matches 7 bases. The ends lost 7 bases at V and 2 bases at J; junction bases unmatched: 8. Germline values: CDR1 SEHNR, CDR2 FQNEAQ (reference sequence). This CDR3 contains 15 residues. The CDR3 bases are TGTGCCAGCACCATACTAGCGAGTACCTACAATGAGCAGTTCTTC. This sequence encodes CASTILASTYNEQFF.

This clonotype was counted ten times or more. This sequence joins TRBV6-1 and TRBJ2-7; D is undetermined. The CDR3 runs 14 residues. V dropped 6 bases and J dropped 3 bases, with 15 bases sitting between them. Germline V gives CDR1 MNHNS, CDR2 SASEGT. The CDR3 DNA follows: TGTGCCAGCAGCCAGACGGCGTTGGGCTACGAGCAGTACTTC. This gives the protein CASSQTALGYEQYF.

This clonotype was seen many times. In DNA, the CDR3 is TGTGCCAGCAGTTTATGGCGACAGGGACACACAGATACGCAGTATTTT. This codes for CASSLWRQGHTDTQYF. The rearrangement uses TRBV28 and TRBJ2-3; TRBD1 matches at 7 bases. Trimming cost V 0 bases and J 2 bases; bases outside gene matches: 5. The CDR3 totals 16 residues. Per the germline V gene, CDR1 is MDHEN and CDR2 is SYDVKM.

This clonotype was picked up many times. The rearrangement joins TRBV27 to TRBJ1-2; D is possibly TRBD1 (5 bases). The CDR3 is 15 residues long. The V gene's germline CDR1 is MNHEY and CDR2 SMNVEV (reference sequence). The V gene lost 5 bases and the J gene lost 3 bases, with 16 bases spanning the gap. CDR3 sequence: CASSGDGYTYYGYTF. DNA for the CDR3: TGTGCCAGCAGTGGGGACGGGTACACGTACTATGGCTACACCTTC.

This clonotype has ten or more counts. The genes are TRBV3-1 and TRBJ2-4, with D tentatively TRBD1 or TRBD2 (5 bases each). CDR3 length: 21 amino acids. The germline V gene encodes CDR1 LGHDT and CDR2 YNNKEL (reference sequence). V was shortened by 0 bases and J by 0 bases, with 24 bases between the two germline ends. DNA for the CDR3: TGTGCCAGCAGCCAAGAGGCCCCGACAAGAGTGTGGGGGAGAGCCAAAAACATTCAGTACTTC. Translating gives CASSQEAPTRVWGRAKNIQYF.

The sample holds many counts of this clonotype. V and J are TRBV20-1 and TRBJ2-5; a possible D gene is TRBD2 (5 bases). Trimming stripped 0 bases from V and 5 bases from J, with 16 bases between. This CDR3 contains 15 residues. The germline gives CDR1 DFQATT, CDR2 SNEGSKA (reference sequence). Here the CDR3 reads CSARDWESRRETQYF. The CDR3, as DNA: TGCAGTGCTAGAGATTGGGAGTCTCGGAGGGAGACCCAGTACTTC.

This clonotype has ten or more counts. The chain joins TRBV27 to TRBJ2-1; 8 bases agree with TRBD2. Per germline, CDR1 MNHEY and CDR2 SMNVEV (reference sequence). J lost 4 bases, V lost 3 bases, and 5 bases had no gene match. This CDR3 is built from 15 residues. CDR3 nucleotide sequence: TGTGCCAGCAGTTTCGGGGGGGCGGGTTACAATGAGCAGTTCTTC. Translating gives CASSFGGAGYNEQFF.

This clonotype has only one observation. This rearrangement joins TRBV12-3 or TRBV12-4 to TRBJ2-1; TRBD1 matches at 8 bases. The J segment lost 0 bases and the V segment lost 5 bases, leaving 3 bases of the junction unmatched. The CDR3 loop spans 15 amino acids. Here the CDR3 reads CASSHGQGSYNEQFF. For the CDR3, the DNA is TGTGCCAGCAGTCACGGACAGGGCTCCTACAATGAGCAGTTCTTC.

This clonotype came up many times. The CDR3 DNA sequence: TGTGCCAGCAGCTTATCAACCGGGACTAGCGGGACATATACGCAGTATTTT. The encoded protein is CASSLSTGTSGTYTQYF. The chain is built from TRBV7-2 and TRBJ2-3, with 13 bases matching TRBD2. V lost 2 bases to trimming and J lost 7 bases; unmatched junction nucleotides: 9. The CDR3 is 17 residues long. The germline CDR1 and CDR2 sequences are SGHTA and FQGNSA.

The table lists this clonotype with a few counts. This chain joins TRBV20-1 and TRBJ2-5; 7 bases are a match to TRBD1. CDR1 DFQATT and CDR2 SNEGSKA come from the germline V gene (reference sequence). CDR3 length: 14 residues. The J segment lost 1 base and the V segment lost 0 bases, leaving 2 bases of the junction unmatched. CDR3 nucleotides: TGCAGTGCTAGAGATGGGACAGCCCAAGAGACCCAGTACTTC. It encodes CSARDGTAQETQYF.

The rearrangement uses TRBV7-2 and TRBJ1-1; a possible D gene is TRBD1 (6 bases). The CDR3 runs to 14 residues. Trimming stripped 2 bases from V and 4 bases from J, with 11 bases between. CDR1 is SGHTA, CDR2 FQGNSA, per germline. In nucleotides, the CDR3 is TGTGCCAGCAGCTTATGGGGGGGGGCCACTGAAGCTTTCTTT. This gives the protein CASSLWGGATEAFF. Together with reference TRBV7-2 and TRBJ1-1, the CDR3 gives the full variable domain: GAGVSQSPSNKVTEKGKDVELRCDPISGHTALYWYRQSLGQGLEFLIYFQGNSAPDKSGLPSDRFSAERTGGSVSTLTIQRTQQEDSAVYLCASSLWGGATEAFFGQGTRLTVV.

This clonotype was seen many times. The rearrangement uses TRBV19 and TRBJ2-7, with D uncertain. Germline V CDR1 and CDR2: LNHDA, SQIVND (reference sequence). Trimming took 0 bases from V and 0 from J, leaving 9 bases between them. The CDR3 is made up of 15 amino acids. The chain's CDR3 is CASSIDATTSYEQYF. DNA for the CDR3: TGTGCCAGTAGTATAGATGCGACAACCTCCTACGAGCAGTACTTC. Complete variable domain (other parts from reference TRBV19 and TRBJ2-7): DGGITQSPKYLFRKEGQNVTLSCEQNLNHDAMYWYRQDPGQGLRLIYYSQIVNDFQKGDIAEGYSVSREKKESFPLTVTSAQKNPTAFYLCASSIDATTSYEQYFGPGTRLTVT.

This clonotype appeared many times. The rearrangement uses TRBV7-9 and TRBJ2-1; 8 bases align to TRBD2. Trimming cost V 0 bases and J 3 bases; bases outside gene matches: 7. The germline V gene has CDR1 SEHNR and CDR2 FQNEAQ (reference sequence). This CDR3 spans 17 amino acids. CDR3 sequence: CASSLALLAVNYNEQFF. The CDR3 DNA reads TGTGCCAGCAGCTTAGCCTTACTAGCGGTAAACTACAATGAGCAGTTCTTC.

This clonotype has a count of ten or more. V is TRBV29-1 and J is TRBJ2-7; 9 bases line up with TRBD1. CDR1 is SQVTM, CDR2 ANQGSEA, per germline. There are 14 residues in the CDR3. With 7 bases clipped from V and 2 bases from J, the junction kept 9 bases outside the gene matches. CDR3 region: CSAARGQGPYEQYF. CDR3 nucleotide sequence: TGCAGCGCTGCACGAGGACAGGGGCCCTACGAGCAGTACTTC.

This clonotype was counted at least ten times. This chain uses TRBV4-3 with TRBJ2-3, with 7 bases matching TRBD1. The trim removed 0 bases at V and 1 base at J, leaving 7 bases unmatched. CDR3 size: 17 residues. CDR1 LGHNA and CDR2 YSLEER come from the germline V gene. The CDR3 DNA reads TGCGCCAGCAGCCAAGATCGGGCAGGACAGGGCACAGATACGCAGTATTTT. Protein: CASSQDRAGQGTDTQYF.

The V call is TRBV20-1, the J call TRBJ2-1; weak D call: TRBD2 (6 bases). V lost 1 base, J lost 6 bases, and 13 bases lay in between. Germline V gene sequence: CDR1 DFQATT, CDR2 SNEGSKA (reference sequence). There are 14 residues in the CDR3. CDR3 bases: TGCAGTGCTAGAGCCTTGACTAGTTTCAATGAGCAGTTCTTC. This sequence encodes CSARALTSFNEQFF.

This clonotype was picked up many times. The rearrangement uses TRBV29-1 and TRBJ2-7; 7 nucleotides align to TRBD2. This CDR3 is 16 amino acids long. V was pared by 0 bases and J by 0 bases, with 8 bases of the junction left unmatched. Germline-derived CDR1 and CDR2 are SQVTM and ANQGSEA. CDR3 residues: CSVEEGLAGHSYEQYF. The CDR3 DNA reads TGCAGCGTTGAAGAGGGGTTAGCGGGTCACTCCTACGAGCAGTACTTC.

As regards this clonotype: A much larger clonotype is one base distant, so this may be a read error. The rearrangement joins TRBV28 to TRBJ2-5, with D possibly being TRBD1 (5 bases). CDR3 length: 13 residues. Germline V CDR1 and CDR2: MDHEN, SYDVKM. Deletions cut 11 bases from V and 5 bases from J, with 18 bases between. CDR3 amino acids: CAGTPQGWETQYF. Here the CDR3 DNA reads TGTGCCGGCACCCCCCAGGGCTGGGAGACCCAGTACTTC.